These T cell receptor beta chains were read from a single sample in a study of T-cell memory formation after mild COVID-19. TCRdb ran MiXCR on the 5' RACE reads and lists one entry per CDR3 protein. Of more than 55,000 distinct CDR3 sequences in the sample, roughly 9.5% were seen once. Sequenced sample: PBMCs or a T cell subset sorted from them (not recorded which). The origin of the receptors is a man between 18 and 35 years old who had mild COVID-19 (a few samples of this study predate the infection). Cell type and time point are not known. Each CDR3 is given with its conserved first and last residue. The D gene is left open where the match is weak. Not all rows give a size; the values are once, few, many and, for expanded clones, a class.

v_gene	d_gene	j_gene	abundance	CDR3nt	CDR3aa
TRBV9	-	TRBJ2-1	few	TGTGCCAGCAGCGTAGAGTTAAGCCCCCAGTTCTTC	CASSVELSPQFF
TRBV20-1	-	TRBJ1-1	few	TGCAGTGCTAGAGATCTCATGCGAGCGGGCGACACTGAAGCTTTCTTT	CSARDLMRAGDTEAFF
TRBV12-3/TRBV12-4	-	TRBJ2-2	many	TGTGCCAGCAGCTATACGACGGAGCCGAACACCGGGGAGCTGTTTTTT	CASSYTTEPNTGELFF
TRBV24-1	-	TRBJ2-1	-	TGTGCCACCAGTGAGGCCCCTGGCGGGGGCTCAAATGAGCAGTTCTTC	CATSEAPGGGSNEQFF
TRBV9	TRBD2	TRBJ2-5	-	TGTGCCAGCAGCGCCGGCAACGGGCGGGGGGGACAAGAGACCCAGTACTTC	CASSAGNGRGGQETQYF
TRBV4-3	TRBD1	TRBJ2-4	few	TGCGCCAGCAGCCCCGGGACAGAAGTAGCCAAAAACATTCAGTACTTC	CASSPGTEVAKNIQYF
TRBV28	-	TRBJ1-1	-	TGTGCCAGCAGTACCCCACCGTACACTGAAGCTTTCTTT	CASSTPPYTEAFF
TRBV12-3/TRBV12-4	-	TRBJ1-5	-	TGTGCCAGCACCACGGGGCCTAATCAGCCCCAGCATTTT	CASTTGPNQPQHF
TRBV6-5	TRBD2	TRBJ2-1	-	TGTGCCAGCAGTTACGTAGCGGGGCTACCGGGTGAGCAGTTCTTC	CASSYVAGLPGEQFF
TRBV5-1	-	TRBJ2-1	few	TGCGCCAGCAGCAGGGACCCGAGTCTCAATGAGCAGTTCTTC	CASSRDPSLNEQFF
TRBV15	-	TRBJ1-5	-	TGTGCCACCAGCTGGGGAAGGGGCAATCAGCCCCAGCATTTT	CATSWGRGNQPQHF
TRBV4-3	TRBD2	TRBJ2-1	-	TGCGCCAGCAGCCGATTTCTAGCGGGGGAGTACAATGAGCAGTTCTTC	CASSRFLAGEYNEQFF
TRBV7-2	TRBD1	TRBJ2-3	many	TGTGCCAGCAGAGACAGGGGTGGCACAGATACGCAGTATTTT	CASRDRGGTDTQYF
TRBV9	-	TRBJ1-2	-	TGTGCCAGCAGCCGGGACGGCAACTATGGCTACACCTTC	CASSRDGNYGYTF
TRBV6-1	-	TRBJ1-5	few	TGTGCCAGCAGACCGACCCTCTCGGTAGTTCAGCCCCAGCATTTT	CASRPTLSVVQPQHF
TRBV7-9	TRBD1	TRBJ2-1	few	TGTGCCAGCAGCTTAGCAGTTGGGCGACAGGGAGTTGGGTACAATGAGCAGTTCTTC	CASSLAVGRQGVGYNEQFF
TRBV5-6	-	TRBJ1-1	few	TGTGCCAGCAGCTTTTATGCGGGCCAGGAAGCTTTCTTT	CASSFYAGQEAFF
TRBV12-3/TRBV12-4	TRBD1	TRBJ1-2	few	TGTGCCAGCAGGGAATTGGCTGTGACAGGGATGGGTAACTATGGCTACACCTTC	CASRELAVTGMGNYGYTF
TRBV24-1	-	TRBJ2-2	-	TGTGCCACCAGTACAGGATGGGGTTCAAACACCGGGGAGCTGTTTTTT	CATSTGWGSNTGELFF
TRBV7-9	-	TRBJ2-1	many	TGTGCCAGCAGCTATAAGGGTAATGAGCAGTTCTTC	CASSYKGNEQFF
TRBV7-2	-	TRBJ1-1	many	TGTGCCAGCAGCTTAGGGCAAATCACTGAAGCTTTCTTT	CASSLGQITEAFF
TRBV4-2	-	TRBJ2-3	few	TGTGCCAGCAGCCAAGGTCACACAGATACGCAGTATTTT	CASSQGHTDTQYF
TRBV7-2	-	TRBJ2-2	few	TGTGCCAGCAGCTTACGGACAGAAAACACCGGGGAGCTGTTTTTT	CASSLRTENTGELFF
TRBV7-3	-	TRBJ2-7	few	TGTGCCAGCAGCAATGGGGGGGAGCAGTACTTC	CASSNGGEQYF
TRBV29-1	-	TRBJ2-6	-	TGCAGCGTTACAGGGAGCTCTGGGGCCAACGTCCTGACTTTC	CSVTGSSGANVLTF
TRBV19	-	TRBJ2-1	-	TGTGCCAGTGCTGTGTCCTACAATGAGCAGTTCTTC	CASAVSYNEQFF
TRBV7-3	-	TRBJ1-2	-	TGTGCCAGCAGCTTAGTACCAGGGAAGGACTATGGCTACACCTTC	CASSLVPGKDYGYTF
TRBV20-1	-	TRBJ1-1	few	TGCAGTGCTAGAGATCTAGGGGACCACCCGAACACTGAAGCTTTCTTT	CSARDLGDHPNTEAFF
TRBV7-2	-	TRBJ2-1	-	TGTGCCAGCAGCTCTTTGGTGCGCGTGTCCTACAATGAGCAGTTCTTC	CASSSLVRVSYNEQFF
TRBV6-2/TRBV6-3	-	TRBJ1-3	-	TGTGCCAGCAGTACCCCAAGGAGCTCTGGAAACACCATATATTTT	CASSTPRSSGNTIYF
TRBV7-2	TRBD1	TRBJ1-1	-	TGTGCCAGCAGGACCGGCCAGCGGACAGGAGAAGCTTTCTTT	CASRTGQRTGEAFF
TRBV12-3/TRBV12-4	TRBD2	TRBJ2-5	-	TGTGCCAGCACCCCGCGGGGGGTCGAGACCCAGTACTTC	CASTPRGVETQYF
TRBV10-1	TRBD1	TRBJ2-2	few	TGCGCCAGCAGTGAGTCGTGGACAGGGAACACCGGGGAGCTGTTTTTT	CASSESWTGNTGELFF
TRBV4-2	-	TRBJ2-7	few	TGTGCCAGCAGCCAAGAGGGGAACCGCGGGTACGAGCAGTACTTC	CASSQEGNRGYEQYF
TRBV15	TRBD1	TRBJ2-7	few	TGTGCCACCAGCAGAGGGGACAGTATCTCCTACGAGCAGTACTTC	CATSRGDSISYEQYF
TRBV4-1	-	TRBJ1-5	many	TGCGCCAGCAGCCAAGTAGGGGGGCCCCAGCATTTT	CASSQVGGPQHF
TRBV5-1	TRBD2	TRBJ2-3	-	TGCGCCAGCAGCCCCCTCAGCGGGGATACAGATACGCAGTATTTT	CASSPLSGDTDTQYF
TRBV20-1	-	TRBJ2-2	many	TGCAGTGCTAGAGATGCTAGATACACCGGGGAGCTGTTTTTT	CSARDARYTGELFF
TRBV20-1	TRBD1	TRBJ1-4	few	TGCAGTGCTAGAGAGCCAGGGGGATCCGGTGAAAAACTGTTTTTT	CSAREPGGSGEKLFF
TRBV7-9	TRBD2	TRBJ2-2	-	TGTGCCAGCCGCGGAGCGGGGGGGCTCACTGGGGAGCTGTTTTTT	CASRGAGGLTGELFF
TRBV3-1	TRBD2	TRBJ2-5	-	TGTGCCAGCAGCCAGGACGGGGGGGCGGGCGAGACCCAGTACTTC	CASSQDGGAGETQYF
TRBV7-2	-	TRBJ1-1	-	TGTGCCAGCAGCTTAGTGTGGACGAACACTGAAGCTTTCTTT	CASSLVWTNTEAFF
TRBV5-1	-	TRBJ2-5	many	TGCGCCAGCACCTCAGATGGGCACGAGACCCAGTACTTC	CASTSDGHETQYF
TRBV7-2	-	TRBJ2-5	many	TGTGCCAGCAGCTTAAATCTAGCCCAAGAGACCCAGTACTTC	CASSLNLAQETQYF
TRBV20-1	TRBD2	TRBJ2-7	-	TGCAGTGCCAGGACTAGTAAGCCCTACGAGCAGTACTTC	CSARTSKPYEQYF
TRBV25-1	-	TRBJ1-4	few	TGTGCCAGCAGTCTCCCCGTCGAGGATGAAAAACTGTTTTTT	CASSLPVEDEKLFF
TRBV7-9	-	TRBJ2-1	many	TGTGCCAGCAGTCACAGACCGGACAGCTCCTACAATGAGCAGTTCTTC	CASSHRPDSSYNEQFF
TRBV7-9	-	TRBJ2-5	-	TGTGCCAGCAGCGGGTTAGCCCAAGAGACCCAGTACTTC	CASSGLAQETQYF
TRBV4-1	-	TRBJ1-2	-	TGCGCCAGCAGCCAAGGGGGACACCTTAACTATGGCTACACCTTC	CASSQGGHLNYGYTF
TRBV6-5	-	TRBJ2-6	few	TGTGCCAGCCGAGGACAGATTCTCTCTGGGGCCAACGTCCTGACTTTC	CASRGQILSGANVLTF
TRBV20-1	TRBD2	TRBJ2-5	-	TGCAGTGCTAGAGCAACTAGGGCGCGGGGGGGGCTCGAGACCCAGTACTTC	CSARATRARGGLETQYF
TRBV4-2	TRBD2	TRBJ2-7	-	TGTGCCAGCAGCCCCTCTCTAGCGGGGGGGCTAAGGTCCTACGAGCAGTACTTC	CASSPSLAGGLRSYEQYF
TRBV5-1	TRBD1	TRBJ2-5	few	TGCGCCAGCAGCTCCGAGGGACAGGGGGCTCAGACCCAGTACTTC	CASSSEGQGAQTQYF
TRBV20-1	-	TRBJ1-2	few	TGCAGTGCTCCCTCAGGAGGGGTTGACTATGGCTACACCTTC	CSAPSGGVDYGYTF
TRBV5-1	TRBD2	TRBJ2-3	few	TGCGCCAGCAGCTCGGGACTAGCGGGGCTCACAGATACGCAGTATTTT	CASSSGLAGLTDTQYF
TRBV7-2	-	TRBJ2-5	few	TGTGCCAGCAGCTTTGGAACAGAGACCCAGTACTTC	CASSFGTETQYF
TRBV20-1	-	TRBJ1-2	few	TGCAGTGCCTTAGAAGGACAGACTTCTGGCTACACCTTC	CSALEGQTSGYTF
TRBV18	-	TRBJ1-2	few	TGTGCCAGCTCACCGGGTCGGGGAAGTTATGGCTACACCTTC	CASSPGRGSYGYTF
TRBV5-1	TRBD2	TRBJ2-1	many	TGCGCCAGCAGCACAGCGGGGGGGTCCTACAATGAGCAGTTCTTC	CASSTAGGSYNEQFF